This T cell receptor (beta chain) was identified during a study of T cell repertoires in cytomegalovirus infection. About the research overall: TCR beta signatures that were public indicated CMV infection and matching HLA type. General study findings and limits: Accumulated public TCR beta family frequency recognized individuals carrying CMV together with the relevant HLA. Predominance within the ex vivo response was attributable to HLA-C-restricted CMV-specific TCR beta clonotypes.

This clonotype was counted many times. Its antigen is not known. One entry per CDR3 protein results from TCRdb running MiXCR on the reads. Found here are about 110,000 distinct CDR3 sequences, about 9.5% of them singletons; the top ten hold roughly 31%. This CDR3 is built from 15 residues. V was pared by 1 base and J by 3 bases, with 13 bases between. Germline V gene sequence: CDR1 SGHTA, CDR2 FQGNSA. This rearrangement joins TRBV7-2 to TRBJ2-7; D is possibly TRBD1 (7 bases). The clonotype comes from a human donor in good health (CMV status not recorded). Some clones in this sample may be carry-over from other donors' samples. The sample consisted of PBMCs, sequenced either directly or after in vitro stimulation (not recorded which). As DNA, the CDR3 is TGTGCCAGCAGCTTAGGCGGGACAGCACTCTACGAGCAGTACTTC. Translating gives CASSLGGTALYEQYF.